The entry below gives a single T cell receptor beta chain sequence along with its context. Its antigen remains unidentified. This CDR3 comprises 13 residues. The germline V gene has CDR1 SGHRS and CDR2 YFSETQ. Trimming removed 4 bases from V and 4 bases from J; junction bases left unmatched: 4. The data originate from a study of cytomegalovirus exposure and HLA in healthy donors. The PCR employed 60 Vbeta primers together with 13 Jbeta primers. The table came from immunoSEQ multiplex PCR; TCRdb's copy has only in-frame clones and leaves some out. The sample lists around 190,000 clones; 65% to 85% were seen once. Points from the study as a whole: According to an earlier analysis, most TCR beta V segments yielded productive rearrangements about 87% or about 30% of the time.

This clonotype was obtained from a man younger than 35 in good health and CMV-seronegative. The sequencing input was PBMCs. This chain connects TRBV5-1 to TRBJ2-5, with 7 bases lining up with TRBD2. The CDR3 DNA follows: TGCGCCAGCAGCCCCGGGGGGACAGAGACCCAGTACTTC. Translation gives CASSPGGTETQYF.